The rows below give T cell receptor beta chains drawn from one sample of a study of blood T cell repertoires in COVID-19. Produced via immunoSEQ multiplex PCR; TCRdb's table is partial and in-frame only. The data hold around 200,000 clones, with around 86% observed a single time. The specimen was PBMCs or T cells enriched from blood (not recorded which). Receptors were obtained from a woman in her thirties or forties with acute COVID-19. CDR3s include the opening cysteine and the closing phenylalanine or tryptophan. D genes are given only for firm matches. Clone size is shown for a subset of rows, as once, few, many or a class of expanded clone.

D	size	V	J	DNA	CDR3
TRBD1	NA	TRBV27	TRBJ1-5	TGTGCCAGCAGTTTAAAGACAGGGGTAGGACAGCCCCAGCATTTT	CASSLKTGVGQPQHF
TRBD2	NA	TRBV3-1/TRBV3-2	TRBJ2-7	TGTGCCAGCAGCCAAAAGTGGACTAGCGGGGGCTACGAGCAGTACTTC	CASSQKWTSGGYEQYF
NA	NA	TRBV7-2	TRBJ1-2	TGTGCCAGCAGCTTAGCGAGATTAGGGGGTTACTATGGCTACACCTTC	CASSLARLGGYYGYTF
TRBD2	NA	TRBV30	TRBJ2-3	TGTGCCTGGGTCAGGGGTAGCGGGGTTGGAGATACGCAGTATTTT	CAWVRGSGVGDTQYF
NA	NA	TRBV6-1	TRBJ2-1	TGTGCCAGCAGTGAAGGAGGATTCAGCAATGAGCAGTTCTTC	CASSEGGFSNEQFF
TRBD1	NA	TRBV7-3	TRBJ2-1	TGTGCCAGCAGCTTAAGGGGACAGGGTCTTTACAATGAGCAGTTCTTC	CASSLRGQGLYNEQFF
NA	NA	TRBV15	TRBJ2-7	TGTGCCACCAGCTTTACAGCTCCCTCCGAGCAGTACTTC	CATSFTAPSEQYF
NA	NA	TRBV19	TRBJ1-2	TGTGCCAGTAGTATAGGTACGGACTACTATGGCTACACCTTC	CASSIGTDYYGYTF
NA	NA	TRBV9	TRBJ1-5	TGTGCCAGCAGCATCGGGAGCAATCAGCCCCAGCATTTT	CASSIGSNQPQHF
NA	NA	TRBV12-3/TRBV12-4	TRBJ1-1	TGTGCCAGCAGTTTAGCGAGTGAAGCTTTCTTT	CASSLASEAFF
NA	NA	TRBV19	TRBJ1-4	TGTGCCAGTAGTGGCTTGTATTTTGCGGCCGAAAAACTGTTTTTT	CASSGLYFAAEKLFF
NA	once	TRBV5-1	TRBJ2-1	TGCGCCAGCAGCTTGGAAGGGGTCTTCTACAATGAGCAGTTCTTC	CASSLEGVFYNEQFF
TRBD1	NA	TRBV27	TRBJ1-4	TGTGCCAGCAGTTTCCTCGGACAGGGGGGAGAAAAACTGTTTTTT	CASSFLGQGGEKLFF
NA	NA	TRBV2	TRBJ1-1	TGTGCCAGCAGTGACGTCAGGAACGGTGGGACTGAAGCTTTCTTT	CASSDVRNGGTEAFF
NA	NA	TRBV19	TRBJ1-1	TGTGCCAGTAGTATAGGGGGGGGCACCCCGAACACTGAAGCTTTCTTT	CASSIGGGTPNTEAFF
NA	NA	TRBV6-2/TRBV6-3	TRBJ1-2	TGTGCCAGCAGTTACTCGGGGGGGCCAAGTTGGAACTATGGCTACACCTTC	CASSYSGGPSWNYGYTF
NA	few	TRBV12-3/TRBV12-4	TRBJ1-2	TGTGCCAGCAGTTTGCGGCGGAGCTATGGCTACACCTTC	CASSLRRSYGYTF
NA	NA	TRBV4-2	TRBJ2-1	TGTGCCAGCAGCCAAACAGCCTCCTACAATGAGCAGTTCTTC	CASSQTASYNEQFF
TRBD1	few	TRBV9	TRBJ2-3	TGTGCCAGCAGCGTAGGGGACAGAGGGAATACGCAGTATTTT	CASSVGDRGNTQYF
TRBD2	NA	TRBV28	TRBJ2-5	TGTGCCAGCACCCCCGGGGGGGAGGAGACCCAGTACTTC	CASTPGGEETQYF
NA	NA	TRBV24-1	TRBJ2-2	TGTGCCACCAGTGATCGGCCAGGGGTAACCGGGGAGCTGTTTTTT	CATSDRPGVTGELFF
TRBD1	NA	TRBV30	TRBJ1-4	TGTGCCTGGAGTTCAGGACAGGGGAGGGGAACTTTTAATGAAAAACTGTTTTTT	CAWSSGQGRGTFNEKLFF
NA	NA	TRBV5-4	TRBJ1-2	TGTGCCAGCAGCAGGGGACTCGGGGAGTATGGCTACACCTTC	CASSRGLGEYGYTF
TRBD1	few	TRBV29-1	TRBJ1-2	TGCAGCGTTGCAGGGGGCGACTATGGCTACACCTTC	CSVAGGDYGYTF
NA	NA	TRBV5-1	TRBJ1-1	TGCGCCAGCAGCTTGGTTCCGGGGATGAACACTGAAGCTTTCTTT	CASSLVPGMNTEAFF
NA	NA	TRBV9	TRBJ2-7	TGTGCCAGCAGCGGCCGCGCGGGCGAGCAGTACTTC	CASSGRAGEQYF
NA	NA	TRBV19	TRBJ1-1	TGTGCCAGTAGCCCCCAGAACACTGAAGCTTTCTTT	CASSPQNTEAFF
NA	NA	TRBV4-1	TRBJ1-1	TGCGCCAGCAGCCAACAGGGGCGATCGACTTTCTTT	CASSQQGRSTFF
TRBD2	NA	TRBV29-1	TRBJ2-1	TGCAGCGTTGAAGGGGGACTAGACTCCTACAATGAGCAGTTCTTC	CSVEGGLDSYNEQFF
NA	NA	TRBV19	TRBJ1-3	TGTGCCAGTAGTATCGGTCGGGGGAGTGGAAACACCATATATTTT	CASSIGRGSGNTIYF
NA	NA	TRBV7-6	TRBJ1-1	TGTGCCAGCAGCTCGCCGACAGATATGAACACTGAAGCTTTCTTT	CASSSPTDMNTEAFF
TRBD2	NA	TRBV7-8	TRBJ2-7	TGTGCCAGCAGCCCGAGAGGGACTAGCGTTTACGAGCAGTACTTC	CASSPRGTSVYEQYF
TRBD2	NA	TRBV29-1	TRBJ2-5	TGCAGCGCCGGGACTAGCGAGACCCAGTACTTC	CSAGTSETQYF
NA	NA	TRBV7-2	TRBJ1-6	TGTGCCAGCAGCTTAGTGAGCGACCGGGAAAGCTCCTATAATTCACCCCTCCACTTT	CASSLVSDRESSYNSPLHF
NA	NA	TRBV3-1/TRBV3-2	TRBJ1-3	TGTGCCAGCAGCCGGGTGAGGAACACCATATATTTT	CASSRVRNTIYF
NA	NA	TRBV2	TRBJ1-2	TGTGCCAGCAGTGAATCCTTCTATGGCTACACCTTC	CASSESFYGYTF
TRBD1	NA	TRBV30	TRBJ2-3	TGTGCCTGGAGCCGGGACAGGGCGCGCGATACGCAGTATTTT	CAWSRDRARDTQYF
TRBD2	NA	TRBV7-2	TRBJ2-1	TGTGCCAGCAGCTTCCGCCAACTAGCGGGGGGCCGGGATGAGCAGTTCTTC	CASSFRQLAGGRDEQFF
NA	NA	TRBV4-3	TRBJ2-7	TGCGCCAGCAGCCAAGAACTCTTCTACGAGCAGTACTTC	CASSQELFYEQYF
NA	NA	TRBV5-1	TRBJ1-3	TGCGCCAGCAGCGGGGCCTCTGGAAACACCATATATTTT	CASSGASGNTIYF
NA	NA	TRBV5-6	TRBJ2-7	TGTGCCAGCAGCTTGAGGGGACTGACGAACTACGAGCAGTACTTC	CASSLRGLTNYEQYF